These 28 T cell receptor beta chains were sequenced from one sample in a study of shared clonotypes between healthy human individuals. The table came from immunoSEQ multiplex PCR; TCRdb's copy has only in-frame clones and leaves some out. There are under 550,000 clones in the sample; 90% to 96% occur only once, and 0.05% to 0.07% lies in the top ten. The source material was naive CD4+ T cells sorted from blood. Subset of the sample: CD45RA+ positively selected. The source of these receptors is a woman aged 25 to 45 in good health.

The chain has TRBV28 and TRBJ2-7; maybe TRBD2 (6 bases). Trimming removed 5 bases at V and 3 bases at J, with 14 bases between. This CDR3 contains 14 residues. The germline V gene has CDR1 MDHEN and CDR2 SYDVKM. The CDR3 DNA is TGTGCCAGCAGTCTCCGGGACTGGTACTACGAGCAGTACTTC. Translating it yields CASSLRDWYYEQYF.

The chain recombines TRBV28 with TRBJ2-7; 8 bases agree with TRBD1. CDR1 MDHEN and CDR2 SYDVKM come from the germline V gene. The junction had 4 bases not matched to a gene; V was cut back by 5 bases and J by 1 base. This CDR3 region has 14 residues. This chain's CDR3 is CASSRTGRSYEQYF. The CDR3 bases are TGTGCCAGCAGTCGGACAGGGAGGTCCTACGAGCAGTACTTC.

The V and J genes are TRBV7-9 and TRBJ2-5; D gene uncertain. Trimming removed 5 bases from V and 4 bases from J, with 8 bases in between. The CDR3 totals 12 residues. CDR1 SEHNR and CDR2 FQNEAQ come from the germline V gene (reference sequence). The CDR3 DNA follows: TGTGCCAGCAGCCCCCAAGGAGAGACCCAGTACTTC. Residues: CASSPQGETQYF.

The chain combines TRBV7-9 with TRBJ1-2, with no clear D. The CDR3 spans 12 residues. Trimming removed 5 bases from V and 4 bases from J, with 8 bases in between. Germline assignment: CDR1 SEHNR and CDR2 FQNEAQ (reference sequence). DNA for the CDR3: TGTGCCAGCAGCGGAACTATCTATGGCTACACCTTC. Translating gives CASSGTIYGYTF.

DNA of the CDR3: TGTGCCAGCAGCCAAGCTGTGACAGCAAACTACGAGCAGTACTTC. It codes for CASSQAVTANYEQYF. The V gene is TRBV7-9, the J gene TRBJ2-7; D may be TRBD1 (5 bases). The CDR3 length is 15 residues. V lost 5 bases and J 3 bases, leaving 17 bases between the germline ends. Germline V gives CDR1 SEHNR, CDR2 FQNEAQ (reference sequence).

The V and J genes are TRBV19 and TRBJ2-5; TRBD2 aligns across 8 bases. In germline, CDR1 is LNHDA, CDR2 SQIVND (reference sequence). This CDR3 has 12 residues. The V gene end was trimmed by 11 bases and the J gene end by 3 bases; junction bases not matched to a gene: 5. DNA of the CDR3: TGTGCCTCCGGGACTAGAGAAGAGACCCAGTACTTC. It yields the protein CASGTREETQYF.

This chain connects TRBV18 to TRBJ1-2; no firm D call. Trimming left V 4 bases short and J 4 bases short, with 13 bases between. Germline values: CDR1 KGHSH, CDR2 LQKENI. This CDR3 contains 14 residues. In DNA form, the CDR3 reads TGTGCCAGCTCACGGACTCCGGAGGGCTATGGCTACACCTTC. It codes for CASSRTPEGYGYTF.

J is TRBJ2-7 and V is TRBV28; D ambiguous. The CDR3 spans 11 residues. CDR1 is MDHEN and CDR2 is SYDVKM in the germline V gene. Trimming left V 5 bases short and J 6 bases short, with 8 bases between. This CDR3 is CASSRPSEQYF. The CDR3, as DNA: TGTGCCAGCAGTCGCCCCTCCGAGCAGTACTTC.

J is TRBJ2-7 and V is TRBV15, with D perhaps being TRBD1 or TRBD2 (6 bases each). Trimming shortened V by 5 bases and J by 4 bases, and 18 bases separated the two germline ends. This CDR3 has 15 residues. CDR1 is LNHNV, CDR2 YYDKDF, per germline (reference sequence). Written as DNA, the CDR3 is TGTGCCACCAGCGGGGGGCCGAACGGGGTTTACGAGCAGTACTTC. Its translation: CATSGGPNGVYEQYF.

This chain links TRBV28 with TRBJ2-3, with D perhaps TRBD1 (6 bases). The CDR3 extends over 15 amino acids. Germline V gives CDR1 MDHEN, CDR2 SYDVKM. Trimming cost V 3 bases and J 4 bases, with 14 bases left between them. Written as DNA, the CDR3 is TGTGCCAGCAGTTTGTTGCAGGGGAGTGCAGATACGCAGTATTTT. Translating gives CASSLLQGSADTQYF.

CDR3: CASSLTGTNTGELFF. CDR3 DNA sequence: TGTGCCAGTAGCTTAACAGGGACGAACACCGGGGAGCTGTTTTTT. The J gene is TRBJ2-2, the V gene TRBV19; weak D call: TRBD1 (6 bases). Trimming pared 6 bases from V and 0 bases from J, leaving 11 bases between. The CDR3 totals 15 residues. Germline V gene sequence: CDR1 LNHDA, CDR2 SQIVND (reference sequence).

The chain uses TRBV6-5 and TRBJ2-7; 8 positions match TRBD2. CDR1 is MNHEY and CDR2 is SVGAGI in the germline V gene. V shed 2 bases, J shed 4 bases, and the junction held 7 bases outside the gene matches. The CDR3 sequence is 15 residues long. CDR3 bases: TGTGCCAGCAGTTACCAAGCGGGAGAGTCGTACGAGCAGTACTTC. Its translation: CASSYQAGESYEQYF.

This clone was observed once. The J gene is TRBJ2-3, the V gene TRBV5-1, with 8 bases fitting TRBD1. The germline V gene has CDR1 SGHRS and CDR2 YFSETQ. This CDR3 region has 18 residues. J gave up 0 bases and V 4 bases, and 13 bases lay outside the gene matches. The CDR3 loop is CASSLLYTGGASTDTQYF. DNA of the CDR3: TGCGCCAGCAGCCTCCTGTATACAGGGGGTGCTAGCACAGATACGCAGTATTTT.

CDR3 in DNA: TGTGCCAGCAGTTTTTCCCTAGCGGGAGGGCCAGATACGCAGTATTTT. It yields the protein CASSFSLAGGPDTQYF. The V gene is TRBV28, the J gene TRBJ2-3; TRBD2 aligns across 12 bases. Germline V CDR1 and CDR2: MDHEN, SYDVKM. V dropped 3 bases and J dropped 4; count of bases not matched to a gene: 5. The CDR3 sequence is 16 residues long.

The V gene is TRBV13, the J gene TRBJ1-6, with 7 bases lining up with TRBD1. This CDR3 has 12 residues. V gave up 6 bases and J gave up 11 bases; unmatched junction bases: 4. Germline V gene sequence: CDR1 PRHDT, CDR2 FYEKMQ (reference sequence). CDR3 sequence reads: CASRDRNTPLHF. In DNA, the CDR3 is TGTGCCAGCAGGGACAGGAATACACCCCTCCACTTT.

CDR3 nucleotides: TGTGCCGGCCGACGAGCGGGAGACCCGGGGACCTACGAGCAGTACTTC. Protein: CAGRRAGDPGTYEQYF. The genes are TRBV30 and TRBJ2-7, with TRBD2 identical over 8 bases. Germline V lookup: CDR1 GTSNPN, CDR2 SVGIG (reference sequence). Germline trimming cut 8 bases from V and 2 bases from J; bases unmatched to any gene: 17. The CDR3 extends over 16 amino acids. Full variable domain (outside the CDR3, taken from reference TRBV30 and TRBJ2-7): SQTIHQWPATLVQPVGSPLSLECTVEGTSNPNLYWYRQAAGRGLQLLFYSVGIGQISSEVPQNLSASRPQDRQFILSSKKLLLSDSGFYLCAGRRAGDPGTYEQYFGPGTRLTVT.

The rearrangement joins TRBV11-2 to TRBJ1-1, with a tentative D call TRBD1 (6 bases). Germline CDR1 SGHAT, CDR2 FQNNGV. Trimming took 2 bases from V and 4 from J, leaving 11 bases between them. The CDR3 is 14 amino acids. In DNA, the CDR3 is TGTGCCAGCAGCTTATCAGGGGATACCACTGAAGCTTTCTTT. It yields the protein CASSLSGDTTEAFF.

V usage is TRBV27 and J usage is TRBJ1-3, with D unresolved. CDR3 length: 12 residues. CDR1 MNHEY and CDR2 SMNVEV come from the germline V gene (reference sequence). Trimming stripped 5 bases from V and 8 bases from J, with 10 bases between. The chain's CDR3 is CASSPDRDTIYF. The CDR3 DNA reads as TGTGCCAGCAGTCCGGATAGGGACACCATATATTTT.

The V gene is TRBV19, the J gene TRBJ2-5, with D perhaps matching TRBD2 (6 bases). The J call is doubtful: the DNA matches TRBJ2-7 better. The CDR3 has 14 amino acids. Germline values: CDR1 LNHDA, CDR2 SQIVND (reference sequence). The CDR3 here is CASSSRLREYEQYF. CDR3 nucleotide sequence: TGTGCCAGTAGTTCCAGACTTCGGGAGTACGAGCAGTACTTC.

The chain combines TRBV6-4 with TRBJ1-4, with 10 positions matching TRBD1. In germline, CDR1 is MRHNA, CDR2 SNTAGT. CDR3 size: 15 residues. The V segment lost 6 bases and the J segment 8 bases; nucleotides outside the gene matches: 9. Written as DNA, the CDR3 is TGTGCCAGCAGGCAGACAGGGGGCCCGCAGGAAAAACTGTTTTTT. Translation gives CASRQTGGPQEKLFF.

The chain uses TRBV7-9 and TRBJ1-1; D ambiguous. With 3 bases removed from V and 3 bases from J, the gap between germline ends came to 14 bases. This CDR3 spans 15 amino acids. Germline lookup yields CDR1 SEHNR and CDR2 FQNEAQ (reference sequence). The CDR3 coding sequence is TGTGCCAGCAGCTTGAGTCGACAATTGGACACTGAAGCTTTCTTT. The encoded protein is CASSLSRQLDTEAFF.

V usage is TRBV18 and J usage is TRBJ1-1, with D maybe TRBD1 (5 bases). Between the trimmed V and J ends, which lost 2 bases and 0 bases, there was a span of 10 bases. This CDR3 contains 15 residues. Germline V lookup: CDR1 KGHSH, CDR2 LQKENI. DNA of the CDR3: TGTGCCAGCTCACCAGGGGGGGAGGTGAACACTGAAGCTTTCTTT. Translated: CASSPGGEVNTEAFF. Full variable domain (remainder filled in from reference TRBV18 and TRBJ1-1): NAGVMQNPRHLVRRRGQEARLRCSPMKGHSHVYWYRQLPEEGLKFMVYLQKENIIDESGMPKERFSAEFPKEGPSILRIQQVVRGDSAAYFCASSPGGEVNTEAFFGQGTRLTVV.

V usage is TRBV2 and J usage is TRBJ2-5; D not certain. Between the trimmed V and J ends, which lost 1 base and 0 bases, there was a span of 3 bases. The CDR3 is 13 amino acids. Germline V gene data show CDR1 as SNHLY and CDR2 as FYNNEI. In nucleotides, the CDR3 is TGTGCCAGCAGTGAAGACAACCAAGAGACCCAGTACTTC. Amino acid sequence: CASSEDNQETQYF.

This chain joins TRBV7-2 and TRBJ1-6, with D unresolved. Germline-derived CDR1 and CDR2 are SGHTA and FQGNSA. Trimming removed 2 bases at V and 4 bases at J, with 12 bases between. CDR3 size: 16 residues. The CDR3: CASSLSRPGYNSPLHF. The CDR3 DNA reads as TGTGCCAGCAGCTTAAGCAGGCCAGGATATAATTCACCCCTCCACTTT.

CDR3 bases: TGTGCCAGCAGCTTGTCAGCGTACGAGCAGTACTTC. Protein: CASSLSAYEQYF. V is TRBV7-9 and J is TRBJ2-5; D remains unclear. The assigned J gene may be wrong: the sequence end matches TRBJ2-7 better. This CDR3 region has 12 residues. Germline CDR1 reads SEHNR; CDR2 reads FQNEAQ (reference sequence).

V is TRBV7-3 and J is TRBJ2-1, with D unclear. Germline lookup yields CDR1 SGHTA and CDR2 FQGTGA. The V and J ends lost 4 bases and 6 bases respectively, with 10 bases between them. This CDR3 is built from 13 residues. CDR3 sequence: CASSSPSLNEQFF. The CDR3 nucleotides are TGTGCCAGCAGCTCCCCGTCCCTCAATGAGCAGTTCTTC.

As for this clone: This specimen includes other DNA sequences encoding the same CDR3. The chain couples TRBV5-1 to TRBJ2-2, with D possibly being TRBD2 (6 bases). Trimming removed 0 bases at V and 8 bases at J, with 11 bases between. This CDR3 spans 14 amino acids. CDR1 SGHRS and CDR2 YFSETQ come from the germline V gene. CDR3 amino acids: CASSLVAEAGELFF. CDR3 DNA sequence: TGCGCCAGCAGCTTGGTAGCGGAGGCGGGGGAGCTGTTTTTT.

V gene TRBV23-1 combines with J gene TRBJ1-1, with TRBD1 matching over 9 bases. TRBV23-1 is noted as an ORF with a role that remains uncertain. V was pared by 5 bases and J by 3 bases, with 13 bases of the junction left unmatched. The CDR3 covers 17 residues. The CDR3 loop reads CASSNHRGLRGDTEAFF. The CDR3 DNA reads TGCGCCAGCAGTAACCACAGGGGGCTTAGGGGGGACACTGAAGCTTTCTTT.